This T cell receptor (beta chain) was captured in a study of identical twins. Study findings and constraints: For cord blood, abundant beta clonotypes had fewer insertions, unlike memory repertoires, which showed none. It was possible that invariant MAIT and iNKT cells partly confounded the zero-insertion analyses. Models, which agreed with sharing between unrelated individuals, nonetheless underestimated the out-of-frame TCR alpha sharing seen in monozygotic twins.

The CDR3 sequence is 10 residues long. Trimming removed 8 bases from V and 6 bases from J, with 6 bases in between. Looked up from germline, CDR1 is MNHEY and CDR2 is SMNVEV (reference sequence). TCRdb ran MiXCR on the 5' RACE reads and lists one entry per CDR3 protein. The sample holds some 200,000 distinct CDR3 sequences; 7.5% are singletons and the top ten take about 1.9%. This clonotype came up a few times. What it binds is not known. A further study also used this sample, focusing on yellow fever vaccine responses in identical twins.

The source of this sequence is a young woman in good health. The gene calls are TRBV27 and TRBJ2-3, with D unclear. Sequencing was done on a sample of memory (CD45RO+) T cells sorted from blood. The CDR3: CASLGDTQYF. CDR3 DNA: TGTGCCAGCCTGGGGGATACGCAGTATTTT.